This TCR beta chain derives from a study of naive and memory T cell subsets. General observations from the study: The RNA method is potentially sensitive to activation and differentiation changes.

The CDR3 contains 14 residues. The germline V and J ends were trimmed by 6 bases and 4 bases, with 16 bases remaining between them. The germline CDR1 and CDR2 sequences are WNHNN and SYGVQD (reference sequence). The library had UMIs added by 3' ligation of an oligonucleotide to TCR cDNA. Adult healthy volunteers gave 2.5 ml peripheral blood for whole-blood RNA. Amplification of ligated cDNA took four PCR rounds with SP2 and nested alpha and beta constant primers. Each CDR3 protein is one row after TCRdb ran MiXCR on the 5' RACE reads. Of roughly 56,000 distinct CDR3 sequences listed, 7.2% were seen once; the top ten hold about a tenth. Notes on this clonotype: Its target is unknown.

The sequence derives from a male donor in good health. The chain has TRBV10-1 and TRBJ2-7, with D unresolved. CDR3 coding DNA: TGCGCCAGCAGACCCCCCCGATACGGTTACGAGCAGTACTTC. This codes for CASRPPRYGYEQYF.